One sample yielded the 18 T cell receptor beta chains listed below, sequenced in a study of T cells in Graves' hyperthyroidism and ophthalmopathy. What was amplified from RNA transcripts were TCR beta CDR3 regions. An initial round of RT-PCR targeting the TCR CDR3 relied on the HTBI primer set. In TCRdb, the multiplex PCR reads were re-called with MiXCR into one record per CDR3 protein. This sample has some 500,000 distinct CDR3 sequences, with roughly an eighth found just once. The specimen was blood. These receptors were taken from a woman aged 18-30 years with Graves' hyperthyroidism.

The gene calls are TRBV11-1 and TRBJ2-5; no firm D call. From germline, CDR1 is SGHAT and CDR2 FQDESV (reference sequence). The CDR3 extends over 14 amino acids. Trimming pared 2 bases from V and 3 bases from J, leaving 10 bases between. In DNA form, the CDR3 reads TGTGCCAGCAGCTTACACAATTTTGAAGAGACCCAGTACTTC. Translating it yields CASSLHNFEETQYF.

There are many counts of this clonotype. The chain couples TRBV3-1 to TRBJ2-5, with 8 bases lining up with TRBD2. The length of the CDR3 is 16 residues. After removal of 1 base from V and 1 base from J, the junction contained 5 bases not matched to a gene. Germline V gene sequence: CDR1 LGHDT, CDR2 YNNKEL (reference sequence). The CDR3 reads CASSQGPGGIQETQYF. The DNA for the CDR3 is TGTGCCAGCAGCCAAGGCCCGGGGGGGATCCAAGAGACCCAGTACTTC.

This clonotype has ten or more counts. DNA of the CDR3: TGCAGTGCTCCTCAGGGGATAGGGTATGAAAAACTGTTTTTT. Protein sequence: CSAPQGIGYEKLFF. This chain links TRBV20-1 with TRBJ1-4, with D tentatively TRBD1 (6 bases). This CDR3 is 14 amino acids long. Trimming shortened V by 5 bases and J by 6 bases, and 16 bases separated the two germline ends. CDR1 and CDR2 from the germline V gene are DFQATT and SNEGSKA (reference sequence).

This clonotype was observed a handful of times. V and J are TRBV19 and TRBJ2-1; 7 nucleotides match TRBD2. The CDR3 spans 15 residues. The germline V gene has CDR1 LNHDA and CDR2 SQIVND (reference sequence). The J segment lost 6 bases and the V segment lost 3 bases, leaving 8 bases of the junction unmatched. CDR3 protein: CASSIGAGPPNEQFF. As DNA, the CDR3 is TGTGCCAGTAGTATTGGAGCGGGACCCCCCAATGAGCAGTTCTTC.

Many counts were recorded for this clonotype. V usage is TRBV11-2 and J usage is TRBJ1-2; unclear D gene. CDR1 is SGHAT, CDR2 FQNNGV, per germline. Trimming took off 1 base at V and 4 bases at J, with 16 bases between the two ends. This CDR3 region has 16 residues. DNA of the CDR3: TGTGCCAGCAGCTTAGCCCCGGGTGCTCAATCCTATGGCTACACCTTC. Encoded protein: CASSLAPGAQSYGYTF.

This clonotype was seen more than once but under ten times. CDR3 protein: CASSASPIEGGPWVEQFF. The CDR3 coding sequence is TGTGCCAGCAGCGCAAGCCCCATAGAGGGAGGGCCCTGGGTCGAGCAGTTCTTC. The chain recombines TRBV9 with TRBJ2-1, with 7 bases fitting TRBD2. The CDR3 has 18 residues. V dropped 3 bases and J dropped 10; count of bases not matched to a gene: 22. Per the germline V gene, CDR1 is SGDLS and CDR2 is YYNGEE.

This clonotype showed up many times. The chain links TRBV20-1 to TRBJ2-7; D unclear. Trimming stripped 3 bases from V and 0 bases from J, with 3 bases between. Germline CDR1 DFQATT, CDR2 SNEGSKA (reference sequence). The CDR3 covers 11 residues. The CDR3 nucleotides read TGCAGTGCTAGGAGCTCCTACGAGCAGTACTTC. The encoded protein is CSARSSYEQYF.

This CDR3 is CASSPSSPGEKLFF. CDR3 coding DNA: TGTGCCAGCAGTCCATCCAGTCCGGGAGAAAAACTGTTTTTT. The genes are TRBV28 and TRBJ1-4; no clear D. This CDR3 is built from 14 residues. Trimming stripped 5 bases from V and 8 bases from J, with 15 bases between. CDR1 is MDHEN, CDR2 SYDVKM, per germline.

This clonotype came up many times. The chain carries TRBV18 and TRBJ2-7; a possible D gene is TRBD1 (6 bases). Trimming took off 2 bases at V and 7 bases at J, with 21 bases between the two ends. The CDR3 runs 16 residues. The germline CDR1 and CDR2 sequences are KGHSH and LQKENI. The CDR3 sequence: CASSPFDGTPYVEQYF. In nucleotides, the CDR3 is TGTGCCAGCTCACCATTTGACGGGACACCCTACGTAGAGCAGTACTTC. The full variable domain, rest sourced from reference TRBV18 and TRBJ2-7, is NAGVMQNPRHLVRRRGQEARLRCSPMKGHSHVYWYRQLPEEGLKFMVYLQKENIIDESGMPKERFSAEFPKEGPSILRIQQVVRGDSAAYFCASSPFDGTPYVEQYFGPGTRLTVT.

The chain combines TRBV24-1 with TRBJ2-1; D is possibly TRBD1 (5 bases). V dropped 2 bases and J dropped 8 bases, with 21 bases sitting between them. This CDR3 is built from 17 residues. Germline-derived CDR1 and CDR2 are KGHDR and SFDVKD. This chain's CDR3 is CATSDSLRGARMDEQFF. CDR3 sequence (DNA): TGTGCCACCAGTGATTCCTTGCGTGGGGCTAGGATGGATGAGCAGTTCTTC.

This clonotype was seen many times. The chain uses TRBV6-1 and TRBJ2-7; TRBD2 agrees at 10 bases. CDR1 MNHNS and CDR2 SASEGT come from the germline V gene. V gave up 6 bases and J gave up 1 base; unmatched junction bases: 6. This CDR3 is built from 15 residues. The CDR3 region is CASSPSGSLSYEQYF. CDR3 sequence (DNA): TGTGCCAGCAGCCCTAGCGGGAGCTTGTCCTACGAGCAGTACTTC.

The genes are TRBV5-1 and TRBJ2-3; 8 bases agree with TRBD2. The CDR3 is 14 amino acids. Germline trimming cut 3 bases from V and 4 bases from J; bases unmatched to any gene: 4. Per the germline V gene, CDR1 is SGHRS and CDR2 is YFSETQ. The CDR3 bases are TGCGCCAGCAGCTCATTAGCGGGATCAGATACGCAGTATTTT. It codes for CASSSLAGSDTQYF. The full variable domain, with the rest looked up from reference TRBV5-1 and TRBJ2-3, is KAGVTQTPRYLIKTRGQQVTLSCSPISGHRSVSWYQQTPGQGLQFLFEYFSETQRNKGNFPGRFSGRQFSNSRSEMNVSTLELGDSALYLCASSSLAGSDTQYFGPGTRLTVL.

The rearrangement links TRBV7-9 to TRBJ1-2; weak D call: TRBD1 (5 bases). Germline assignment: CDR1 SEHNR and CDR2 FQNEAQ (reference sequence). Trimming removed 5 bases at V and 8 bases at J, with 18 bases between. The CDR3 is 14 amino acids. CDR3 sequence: CASSPSQGSGGYTF. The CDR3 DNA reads TGTGCCAGCAGCCCCTCTCAGGGTTCGGGAGGCTACACCTTC. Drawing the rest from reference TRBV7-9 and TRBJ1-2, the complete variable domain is DTGVSQNPRHKITKRGQNVTFRCDPISEHNRLYWYRQTLGQGPEFLTYFQNEAQLEKSRLLSDRFSAERPKGSFSTLEIQRTEQGDSAMYLCASSPSQGSGGYTFGSGTRLTVV.

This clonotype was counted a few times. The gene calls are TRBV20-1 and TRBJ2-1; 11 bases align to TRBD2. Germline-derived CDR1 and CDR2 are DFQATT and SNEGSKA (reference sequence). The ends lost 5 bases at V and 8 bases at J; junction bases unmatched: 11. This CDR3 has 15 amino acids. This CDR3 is CSAPTSGSPRDEQFF. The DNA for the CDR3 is TGCAGTGCTCCCACTAGCGGGAGTCCACGCGATGAGCAGTTCTTC.

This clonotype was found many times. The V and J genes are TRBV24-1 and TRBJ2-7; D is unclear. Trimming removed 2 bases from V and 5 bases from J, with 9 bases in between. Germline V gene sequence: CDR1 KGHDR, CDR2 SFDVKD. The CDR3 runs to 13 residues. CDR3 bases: TGTGCCACCAGTGATTGGGTAGCCAACGAGCAGTACTTC. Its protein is CATSDWVANEQYF.

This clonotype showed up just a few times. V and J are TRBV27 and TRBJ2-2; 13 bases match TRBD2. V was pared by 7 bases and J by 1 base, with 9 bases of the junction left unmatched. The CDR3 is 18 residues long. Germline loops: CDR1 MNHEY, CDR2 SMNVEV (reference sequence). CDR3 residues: CASTRPGLAGQNTGELFF. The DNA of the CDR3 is TGTGCCAGCACTCGGCCGGGACTAGCGGGACAGAACACCGGGGAGCTGTTTTTT.

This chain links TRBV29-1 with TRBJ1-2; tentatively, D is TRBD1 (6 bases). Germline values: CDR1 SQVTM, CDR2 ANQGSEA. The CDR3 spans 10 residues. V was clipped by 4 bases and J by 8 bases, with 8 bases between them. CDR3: CSVGTAGYTF. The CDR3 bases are TGCAGCGTTGGGACAGCCGGCTACACCTTC.

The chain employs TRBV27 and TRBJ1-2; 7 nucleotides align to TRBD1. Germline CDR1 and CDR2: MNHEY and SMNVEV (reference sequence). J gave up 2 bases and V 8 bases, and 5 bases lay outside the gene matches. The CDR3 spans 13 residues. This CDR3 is CASGWDRNYGYTF. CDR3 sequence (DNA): TGTGCCAGCGGTTGGGACAGAAACTATGGCTACACCTTC.